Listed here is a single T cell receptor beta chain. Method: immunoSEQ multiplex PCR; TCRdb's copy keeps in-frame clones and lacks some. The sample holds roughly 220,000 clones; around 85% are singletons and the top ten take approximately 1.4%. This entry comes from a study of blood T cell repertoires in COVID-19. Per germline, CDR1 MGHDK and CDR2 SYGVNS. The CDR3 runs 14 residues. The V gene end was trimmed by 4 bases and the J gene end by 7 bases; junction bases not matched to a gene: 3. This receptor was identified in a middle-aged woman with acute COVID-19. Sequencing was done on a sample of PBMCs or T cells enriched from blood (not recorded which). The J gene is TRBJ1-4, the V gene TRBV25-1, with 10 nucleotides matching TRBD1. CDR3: CASSGGTGAEKLFF. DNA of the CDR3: TGTGCCAGCAGTGGTGGGACAGGGGCTGAAAAACTGTTTTTT.